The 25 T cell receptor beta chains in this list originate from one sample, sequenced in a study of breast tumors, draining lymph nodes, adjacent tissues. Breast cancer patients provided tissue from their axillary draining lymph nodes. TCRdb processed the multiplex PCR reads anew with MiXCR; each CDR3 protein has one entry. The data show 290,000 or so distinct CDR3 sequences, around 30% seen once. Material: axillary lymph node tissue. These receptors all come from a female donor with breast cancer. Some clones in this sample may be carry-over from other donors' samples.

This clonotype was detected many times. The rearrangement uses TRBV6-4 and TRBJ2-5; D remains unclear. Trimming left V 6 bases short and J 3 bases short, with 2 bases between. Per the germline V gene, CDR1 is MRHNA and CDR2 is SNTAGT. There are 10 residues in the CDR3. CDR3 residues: CASSEETQYF. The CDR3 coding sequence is TGTGCCAGCAGCGAAGAGACCCAGTACTTC.

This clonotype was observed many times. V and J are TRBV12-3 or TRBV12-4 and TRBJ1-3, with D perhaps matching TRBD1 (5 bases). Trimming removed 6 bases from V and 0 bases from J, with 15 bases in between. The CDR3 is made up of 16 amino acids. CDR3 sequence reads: CASRRVGESSGNTIYF. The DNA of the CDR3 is TGTGCCAGCAGGAGGGTGGGGGAAAGCTCTGGAAACACCATATATTTT.

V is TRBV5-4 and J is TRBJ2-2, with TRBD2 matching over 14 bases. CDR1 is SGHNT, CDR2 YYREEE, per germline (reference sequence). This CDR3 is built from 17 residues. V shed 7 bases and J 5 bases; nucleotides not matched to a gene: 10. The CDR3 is CASSPSGTSGRTGELFF. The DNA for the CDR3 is TGTGCCAGCTCACCAAGCGGGACTAGCGGGAGAACCGGGGAGCTGTTTTTT.

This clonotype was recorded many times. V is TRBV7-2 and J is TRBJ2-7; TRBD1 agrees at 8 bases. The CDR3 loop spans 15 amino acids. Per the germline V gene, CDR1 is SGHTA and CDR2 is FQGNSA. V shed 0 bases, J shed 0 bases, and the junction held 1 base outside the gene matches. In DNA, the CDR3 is TGTGCCAGCAGCTTAGCCCAGGGGGCCTCCTACGAGCAGTACTTC. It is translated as CASSLAQGASYEQYF.

The CDR3 DNA is TGTGCCAGCGGGGGTATTAATGAAAAACTGTTTTTT. It specifies CASGGINEKLFF. J is TRBJ1-4 and V is TRBV3-2; TRBD1 is the table's D call, not checked against the DNA. TRBV3-2 is a documented pseudogene. The CDR3 sequence is 12 residues long.

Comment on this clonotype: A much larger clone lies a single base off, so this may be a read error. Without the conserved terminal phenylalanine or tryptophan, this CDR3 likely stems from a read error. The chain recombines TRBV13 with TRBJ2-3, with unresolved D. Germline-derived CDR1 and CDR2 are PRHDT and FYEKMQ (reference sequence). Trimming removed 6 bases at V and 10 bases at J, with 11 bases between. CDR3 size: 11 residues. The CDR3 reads CASSTTGAQYS. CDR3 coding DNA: TGTGCCAGCAGTACTACCGGCGCGCAGTATTCT.

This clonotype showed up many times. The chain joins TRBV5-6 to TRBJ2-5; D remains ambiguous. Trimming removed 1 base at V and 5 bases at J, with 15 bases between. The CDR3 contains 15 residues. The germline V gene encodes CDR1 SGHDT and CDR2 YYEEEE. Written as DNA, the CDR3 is TGTGCCAGCAGCTTGTCTGGGCGAGTGGAGGAGACCCAGTACTTC. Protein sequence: CASSLSGRVEETQYF.

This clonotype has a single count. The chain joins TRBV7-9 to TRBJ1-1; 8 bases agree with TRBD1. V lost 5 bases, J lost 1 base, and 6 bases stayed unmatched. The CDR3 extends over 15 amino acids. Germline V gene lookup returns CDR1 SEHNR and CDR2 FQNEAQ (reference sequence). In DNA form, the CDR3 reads TGTGCCAGCAGCCTGACAGGACAGGGGAACACTGAAGCTTTCTTT. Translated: CASSLTGQGNTEAFF.

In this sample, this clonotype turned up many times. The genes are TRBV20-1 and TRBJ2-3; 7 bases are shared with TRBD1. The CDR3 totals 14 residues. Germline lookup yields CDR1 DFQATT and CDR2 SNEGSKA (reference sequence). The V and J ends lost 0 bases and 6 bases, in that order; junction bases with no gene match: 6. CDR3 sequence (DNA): TGCAGTGCTAGAGATCAAAGGGGGCGGGATACGCAGTATTTT. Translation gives CSARDQRGRDTQYF.

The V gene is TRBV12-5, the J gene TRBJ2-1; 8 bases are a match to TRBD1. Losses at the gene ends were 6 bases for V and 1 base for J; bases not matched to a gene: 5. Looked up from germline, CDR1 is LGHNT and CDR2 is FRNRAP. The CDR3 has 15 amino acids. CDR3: CASGPGQESYNEQFF. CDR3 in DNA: TGTGCTAGTGGCCCGGGACAGGAGTCCTACAATGAGCAGTTCTTC.

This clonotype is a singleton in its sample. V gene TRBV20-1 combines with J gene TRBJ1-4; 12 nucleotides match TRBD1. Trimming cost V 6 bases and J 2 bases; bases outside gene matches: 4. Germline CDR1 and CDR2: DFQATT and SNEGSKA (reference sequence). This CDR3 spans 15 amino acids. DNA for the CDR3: TGCAGTGCCTCCGGGACAGGGGGCACTAATGAAAAACTGTTTTTT. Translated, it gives CSASGTGGTNEKLFF.

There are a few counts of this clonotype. The CDR3 bases are TGTGCCAGCAGCTTAGCCCACAACTCCTACAATGAGCAGTTCTTC. Amino acid sequence: CASSLAHNSYNEQFF. The chain couples TRBV7-2 to TRBJ2-1, with no clear D. This CDR3 is 15 amino acids long. Per germline, CDR1 SGHTA and CDR2 FQGNSA. V was pared by 0 bases and J by 0 bases, with 6 bases between.

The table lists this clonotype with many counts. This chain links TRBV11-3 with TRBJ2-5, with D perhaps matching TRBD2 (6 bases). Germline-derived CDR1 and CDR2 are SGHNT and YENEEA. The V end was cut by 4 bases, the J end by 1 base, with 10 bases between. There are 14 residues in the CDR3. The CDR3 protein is CASSSISGQETQYF. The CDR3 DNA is TGTGCCAGCAGCTCAATTAGCGGCCAAGAGACCCAGTACTTC.

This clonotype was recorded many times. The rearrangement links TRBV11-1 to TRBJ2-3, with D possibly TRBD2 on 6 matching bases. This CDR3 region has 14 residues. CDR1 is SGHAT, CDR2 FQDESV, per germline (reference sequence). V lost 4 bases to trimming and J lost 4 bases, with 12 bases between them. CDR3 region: CASSSRLVSDTQYF. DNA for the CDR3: TGTGCCAGCAGCTCCAGACTAGTTTCAGATACGCAGTATTTT.

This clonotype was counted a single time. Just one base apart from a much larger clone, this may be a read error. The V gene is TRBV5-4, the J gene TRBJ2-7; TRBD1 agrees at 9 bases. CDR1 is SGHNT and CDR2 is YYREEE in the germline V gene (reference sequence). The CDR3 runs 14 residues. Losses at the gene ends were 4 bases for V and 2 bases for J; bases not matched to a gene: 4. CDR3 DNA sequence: TGTGCCAGCAGCGGGGGACAGGGCGCCTACGAGCAGTACTTC. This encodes CASSGGQGAYEQYF.

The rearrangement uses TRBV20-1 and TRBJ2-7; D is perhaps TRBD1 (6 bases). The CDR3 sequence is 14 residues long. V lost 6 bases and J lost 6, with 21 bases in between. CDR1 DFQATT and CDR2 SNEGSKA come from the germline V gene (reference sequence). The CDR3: CSAMGAYRRSEQYF. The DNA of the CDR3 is TGCAGTGCCATGGGGGCCTACAGGAGATCCGAGCAGTACTTC.

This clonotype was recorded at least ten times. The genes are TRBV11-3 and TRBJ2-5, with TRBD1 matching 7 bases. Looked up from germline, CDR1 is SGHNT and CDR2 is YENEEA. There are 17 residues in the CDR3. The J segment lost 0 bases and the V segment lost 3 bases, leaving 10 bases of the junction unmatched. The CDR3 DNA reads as TGTGCCAGCAGCTTCCGGAAGACAGGGCCGTACCAAGAGACCCAGTACTTC. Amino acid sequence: CASSFRKTGPYQETQYF.

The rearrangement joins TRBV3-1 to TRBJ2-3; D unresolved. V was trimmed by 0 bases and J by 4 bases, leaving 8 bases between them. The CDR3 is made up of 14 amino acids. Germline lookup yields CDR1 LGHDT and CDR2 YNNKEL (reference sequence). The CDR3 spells CASSQDTSADTQYF. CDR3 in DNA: TGTGCCAGCAGCCAAGATACTTCCGCAGATACGCAGTATTTT.

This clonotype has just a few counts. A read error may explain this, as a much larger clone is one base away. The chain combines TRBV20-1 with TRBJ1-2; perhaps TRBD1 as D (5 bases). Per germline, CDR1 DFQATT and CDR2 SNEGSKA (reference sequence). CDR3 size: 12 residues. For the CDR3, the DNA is TGCAGTGCCACACAGGTTAACTATGGCTCCACCTTC. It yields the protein CSATQVNYGSTF.

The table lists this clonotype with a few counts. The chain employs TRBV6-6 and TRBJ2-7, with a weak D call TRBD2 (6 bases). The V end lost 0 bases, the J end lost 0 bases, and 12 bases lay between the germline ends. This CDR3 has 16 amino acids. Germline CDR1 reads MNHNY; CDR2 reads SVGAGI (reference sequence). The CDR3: CASSYSLPSDSYEQYF. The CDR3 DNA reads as TGTGCCAGCAGTTACTCGCTCCCTAGCGACTCCTACGAGCAGTACTTC.

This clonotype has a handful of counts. The CDR3 spells CASSPGASSYEQYF. CDR3 DNA: TGTGCCAGCAGCCCGGGAGCCTCCTCCTACGAGCAGTACTTC. V gene TRBV5-4 combines with J gene TRBJ2-7; TRBD2 is a possible D gene (6 bases). V lost 4 bases and J 0 bases, leaving 11 bases between the germline ends. The CDR3 extends over 14 amino acids. Germline CDR1 reads SGHNT; CDR2 reads YYREEE (reference sequence).

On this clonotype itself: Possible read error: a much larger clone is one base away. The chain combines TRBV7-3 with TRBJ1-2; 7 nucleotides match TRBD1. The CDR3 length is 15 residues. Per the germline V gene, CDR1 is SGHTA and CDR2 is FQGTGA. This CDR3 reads CASSLTGTANYGYPF. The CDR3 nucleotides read TGTGCCAGCAGCTTAACGGGGACAGCGAACTATGGCTACCCCTTC.

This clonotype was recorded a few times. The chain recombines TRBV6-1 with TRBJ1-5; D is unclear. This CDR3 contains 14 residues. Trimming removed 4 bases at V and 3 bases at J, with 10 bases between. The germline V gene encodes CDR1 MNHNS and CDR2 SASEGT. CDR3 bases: TGTGCCAGCAGTGTCGCACGGGCCAATCAGCCCCAGCATTTT. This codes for CASSVARANQPQHF.

For the CDR3, the DNA is TGTGCCTGGGGGGGACTAGCGGCCAATGAGCAGTTCTTC. Translating gives CAWGGLAANEQFF. The rearrangement uses TRBV30 and TRBJ2-1; 11 bases match TRBD2. The CDR3 runs 13 residues. Trimming at V came to 5 bases and at J to 6 bases, leaving 3 bases not matched to a gene. CDR1 is GTSNPN and CDR2 is SVGIG in the germline V gene (reference sequence).

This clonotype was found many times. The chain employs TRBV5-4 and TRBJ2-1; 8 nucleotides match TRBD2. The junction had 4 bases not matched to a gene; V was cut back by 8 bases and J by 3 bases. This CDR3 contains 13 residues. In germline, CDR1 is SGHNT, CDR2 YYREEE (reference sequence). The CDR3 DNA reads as TGTGCCAGTAGCGGGATTGACTACAATGAGCAGTTCTTC. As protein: CASSGIDYNEQFF. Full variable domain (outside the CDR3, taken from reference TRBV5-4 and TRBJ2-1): ETGVTQSPTHLIKTRGQQVTLRCSSQSGHNTVSWYQQALGQGPQFIFQYYREEENGRGNFPPRFSGLQFPNYSSELNVNALELDDSALYLCASSGIDYNEQFFGPGTRLTVL.